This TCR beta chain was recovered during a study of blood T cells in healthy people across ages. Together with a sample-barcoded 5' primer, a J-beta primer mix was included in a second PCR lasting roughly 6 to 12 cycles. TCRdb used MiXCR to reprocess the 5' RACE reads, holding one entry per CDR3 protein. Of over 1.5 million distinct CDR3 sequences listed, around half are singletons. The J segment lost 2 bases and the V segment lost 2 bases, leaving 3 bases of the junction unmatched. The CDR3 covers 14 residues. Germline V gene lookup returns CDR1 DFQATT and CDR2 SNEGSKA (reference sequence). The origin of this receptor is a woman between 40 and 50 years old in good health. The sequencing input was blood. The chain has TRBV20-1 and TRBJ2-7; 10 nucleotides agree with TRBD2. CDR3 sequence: CSARPGLAPYEQYF. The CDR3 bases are TGCAGTGCTAGACCGGGACTAGCGCCCTACGAGCAGTACTTC.